The following is a TCR beta chain sequence with its context. The sample is drawn from a study of blood T cell repertoires in COVID-19. Here immunoSEQ multiplex PCR was the method, and the copy in TCRdb shows in-frame clones only, minus some. The sample has more than 300,000 clones, approximately 90% seen once. Recruited during active infection, patients (from Seattle) were subsequently followed longitudinally. The V gene's germline CDR1 is LGHDT and CDR2 YNNKEL (reference sequence). The CDR3 sequence is 15 residues long. J gave up 1 base and V 4 bases, and 4 bases lay outside the gene matches. The sequence was obtained from a woman aged 30 to 39 with COVID-19, enrolled during active disease. Sequenced input: peripheral blood. This chain links TRBV3-1 (or the pseudogene TRBV3-2) with TRBJ2-3; 8 bases are a match to TRBD1. In nucleotides, the CDR3 is TGTGCCAGCAGCCCGACAGGGGTACGCACAGATACGCAGTATTTT. Translated, it gives CASSPTGVRTDTQYF.